This TCR beta chain was sequenced in a study of regulatory T cells in long-lasting Graves disease (dated by TCRdb to the early 2020s). Regarding the complete study: Antithyroid drugs had been taken for less than 3 months by newly diagnosed Graves' disease patients. Peripheral blood TCR sequencing and RNA sequencing compared persistent Graves' disease patients with newly diagnosed Graves' disease patients. The study was conducted in China and was registered as a clinical trial. A total of around 35 samples underwent TCR sequencing, from some 13 patients with persistent Graves' disease and about 20 patients with newly diagnosed Graves' disease. General findings and caveats noted by the study authors: The authors noted that the small sample size was a limitation that may lower accuracy. TRBV28, TRBJ1-2 and TRBJ2-5 were preferentially used in persistent disease, while TRBV20-1 and TRBJ2-1 were favored in newly diagnosed disease. Patients with persistent disease shared more public clonotypes (around 2,500) than newly diagnosed patients did (around 930). Because the primary lesion, thyroid tissue, could not be accessed, the study looked at peripheral blood alone. Persistent Graves' disease patients showed lower TCR Shannon entropy and fewer highly expanded clones than newly diagnosed patients, suggesting clonal expansion. Sequencing and analysis were restricted to the TCR beta chain.

The library was generated by multiplex PCR. The sequencer was an Illumina HiSeq 4000. TCR beta libraries were built with iRepertoire HTBI primers and Arm-PCR amplification of CDR3 regions. Before sequencing, the PCR products underwent gel purification. As for the authors' bioinformatics: Gene usage analysis of CDR3 amino acid clonotypes relied on the approximately 62 TRBV and 13 to 15 TRBJ segments identified across samples. Filtered high-quality paired reads were merged into contigs using COPE and FqMerger. BLAST was used to align contigs to IMGT TRBV, TRBD and TRBJ reference genes, and CDR3 was defined according to IMGT. Any clonotype with a frequency above 0.1% was classified as a highly expanded clone. Shannon entropy served as the measure of repertoire diversity, while the Gini coefficient captured V-J evenness. A clonotype found in more than one individual was treated as public. In TCRdb, the public reads were trimmed at Q25 with fastp and aligned with MiXCR, with productive beta chains retained. Rows with one shared CDR3 protein collapse into an entry with the most common genes and DNA. V and J calls and clone size were set by TCRdb, not the authors. The sample table contains around 500,000 distinct CDR3 sequences; only one count was recorded for about 13% of them. The ten top clones hold approximately 9.3% of the sample.

The meaning of the sample's time point label: newly diagnosed GD, antithyroid drugs for less than 3 months. RNA was extracted from PBMCs in TRIzol for both TCR sequencing and RNA sequencing. The diagnosis of Graves' disease was made according to American Thyroid Association guidelines. Patients were recruited from an endocrinology department in Xi'an, China. Each patient gave 9 to 10 milliliters of peripheral blood, collected in an EDTA anticoagulant tube. PBMCs were isolated by Ficoll Paque Plus density gradient separation without further T cell sorting. An Agilent 2100 Bioanalyzer and agarose gel were used to assess RNA quality, and a NanoDrop 2000 was used to measure RNA concentration. Per the germline V gene, SGDLS is the CDR1 and YYNGEE is the CDR2. V is shortened by 6 bases, J by 3 bases, and the region joining them spans 21 bases. The CDR3 starts with the cysteine, ends with the phenylalanine, and has 16 residues. Solely the CDR3 DNA is kept, with 48 bases framed from the first base.

This clonotype was counted many times. No cognate antigen has been identified for it. Base-call qualities are not available, and no considerably larger clone is one nucleotide away. This sample was shared with a second study, whose subject was T cells in Graves' hyperthyroidism and ophthalmopathy. The second investigation adds: Stable Graves' hyperthyroidism was defined as the absence of progression to ophthalmopathy over 18 months of follow-up. Hyperthyroidism patients were aged 18 to 65 years and newly diagnosed, with disease duration of less than 2 months. Patients with uncontrolled infections, other autoimmune diseases, pregnancy or lactation were excluded. Diagnoses relied on clinical symptoms, serum thyroxine and TRAb, thyroid ultrasound and orbital computed tomography. The first round of RT-PCR for the TCR CDR3 was performed with the HTBI primer set and the Qiagen OneStep RT-PCR kit. Blood samples also contained most of the expanded thyroid clonotypes (frequency above 0.001), which suggests that blood repertoires may reflect thyroid immune responses. In cross-validation, a model built on a 13 V-J signature told ophthalmopathy apart from stable hyperthyroidism with 87.88% sensitivity and about 81% specificity, and in testing the same model reached 80%/75%. In validation, the model predicted progression to ophthalmopathy a median of around 6.5 months before onset, with about 67% sensitivity and 72.22% specificity. To identify distinguishing TCR V-J signatures, a discovery cohort of roughly 100 patients was used, comprising 43 with Graves' ophthalmopathy and about 59 with stable Graves' hyperthyroidism. Prospective prediction of ophthalmopathy was tested in an independent validation cohort of approximately 18 hyperthyroidism patients and roughly 16 patients who later progressed to ophthalmopathy. The 100 discovery patients were randomly split 7:3 into training and test sets. Thyroid tissue and blood T-cell repertoires from six Graves' hyperthyroidism patients were also compared in the study. Once sampling was done, hyperthyroidism patients were given methimazole at a starting dose of 30 mg daily, whereas ophthalmopathy patients were given high-dose intravenous methylprednisolone. A second multiplex PCR round built the libraries, followed by size selection and purification. Libraries were sequenced paired-end with 100 bp reads on an Illumina HiSeq2000. SOAPnuke was used to process the raw data, removing reads that contained adapters or uncalled bases, had a mean Phred below 15, or lacked an exact match to the constant primer or identifier. High-quality paired reads were merged with COPE v1.2.5, and unique nucleotide sequences were defined as clonotypes. Clonotypes were aligned to IMGT TRBV, TRBD and TRBJ reference segments using MiTCR v1.1. Analysis was restricted to V-J combinations with a frequency above 0.0001, which covered roughly 99% of repertoires. A TCS score was defined as the ratio between F50 (clonal expansion) and ExV (chaos), using BLOSUM62-based TCRdist between CDR3 peptides within each V-J. Welch's t-statistics and random forest reduced 514 V-J features to 13, which were used in a naive Bayes classifier (R e1071). No statistical method was used to fix the sample size in advance, and group allocation was not hidden from the investigators. The paper describes TCR Vbeta CDR3 sequencing of 135 peripheral blood samples, made up of 43 ophthalmopathy patients, approximately 76 hyperthyroidism patients and roughly 17 progressor patients.

Sample: peripheral blood mononuclear cells (PBMCs), taken at new diagnosis, from a patient treated with antithyroid drugs. The chain is encoded by TRBV9 joined to TRBJ1-2, with the D segment identity uncertain. This clonotype originated in a man aged 25 to 40 with Graves disease. Donor details come from another sample of the same person, matched by shared clones. The CDR3 has the sequence CASKSPLTGRDYGYTF. The DNA is as follows: TGTGCCAGCAAAAGCCCACTCACCGGTAGGGACTATGGCTACACCTTC.